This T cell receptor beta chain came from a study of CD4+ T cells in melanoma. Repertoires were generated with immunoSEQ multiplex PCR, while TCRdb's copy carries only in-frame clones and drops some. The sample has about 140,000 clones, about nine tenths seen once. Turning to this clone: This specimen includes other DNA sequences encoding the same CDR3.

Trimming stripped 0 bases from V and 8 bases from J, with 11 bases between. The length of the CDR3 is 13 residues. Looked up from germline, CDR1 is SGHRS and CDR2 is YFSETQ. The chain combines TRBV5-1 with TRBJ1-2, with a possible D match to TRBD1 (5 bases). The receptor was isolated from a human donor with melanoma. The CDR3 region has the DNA TGCGCCAGCAGCTTGGGCTCGGGGGAGGGCTACACCTTC. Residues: CASSLGSGEGYTF.